Listed below are T cell receptor beta chains from one sample, sequenced in a study of blood T cell repertoires in COVID-19. Sequencing used immunoSEQ multiplex PCR; TCRdb keeps in-frame clones, though not all of them. Of some 390,000 clones in the sample, more than 85% were seen once. The source material was peripheral blood. The receptors were gathered from a human donor in a cohort sampled during active COVID-19. Each CDR3 is given with its conserved first and last residue. The order of the fields is D gene, V gene, clone size, J gene, CDR3 protein, CDR3 DNA. The D gene is left open where the match is weak. Some rows mark clone size as missing; the rest say once, few, many or name a class of expanded clone.

D: TRBD2; V: TRBV29-1; size: .; J: TRBJ2-2; CDR3: CSVGGLAGDHTGELFF; DNA: TGCAGCGTCGGTGGACTAGCGGGAGATCACACCGGGGAGCTGTTTTTT
D: .; V: TRBV15; size: .; J: TRBJ2-1; CDR3: CATSRDVAGPSNEQFF; DNA: TGTGCCACCAGCAGAGATGTTGCGGGTCCCTCCAATGAGCAGTTCTTC
D: TRBD1; V: TRBV3-1/TRBV3-2; size: .; J: TRBJ1-6; CDR3: CASSQGSGQGGSPLHF; DNA: TGTGCCAGCAGCCAAGGCTCAGGACAGGGGGGTTCACCCCTCCACTTT
D: .; V: TRBV25-1; size: .; J: TRBJ2-3; CDR3: CASSEEYPTDTQYF; DNA: TGTGCCAGCAGTGAAGAGTATCCCACAGATACGCAGTATTTT
D: TRBD2; V: TRBV9; size: .; J: TRBJ2-7; CDR3: CASSPRLAGGHEQYF; DNA: TGTGCCAGCAGCCCCAGACTAGCGGGGGGCCACGAGCAGTACTTC
D: TRBD1; V: TRBV5-4; size: .; J: TRBJ1-3; CDR3: CASSWQGVRSGNTIYF; DNA: TGTGCCAGCAGCTGGCAGGGGGTTCGCTCTGGAAACACCATATATTTT
D: TRBD1; V: TRBV7-9; size: .; J: TRBJ1-2; CDR3: CASSSSLLDRGRNYGYTF; DNA: TGTGCCAGCAGCTCATCTCTACTTGACAGGGGTCGAAACTATGGCTACACCTTC
D: .; V: TRBV27; size: .; J: TRBJ2-1; CDR3: CASRGRQFYNEQFF; DNA: TGTGCCAGCAGGGGGCGACAGTTTTACAATGAGCAGTTCTTC
D: .; V: TRBV3-1/TRBV3-2; size: .; J: TRBJ1-2; CDR3: CASSQDFGGDGYTF; DNA: TGTGCCAGCAGCCAAGATTTTGGAGGGGATGGCTACACCTTC
D: TRBD2; V: TRBV9; size: .; J: TRBJ2-2; CDR3: CASSVGVAGFTGELFF; DNA: TGTGCCAGCAGCGTAGGGGTAGCGGGGTTCACCGGGGAGCTGTTTTTT
D: TRBD1; V: TRBV7-8; size: .; J: TRBJ1-2; CDR3: CASSPEGQGAWGYTF; DNA: TGTGCCAGCAGCCCGGAGGGACAGGGGGCGTGGGGCTACACCTTC
D: TRBD2; V: TRBV11-2; size: .; J: TRBJ2-3; CDR3: CASSFSGGALDTQYF; DNA: TGTGCCAGCAGCTTTAGCGGGGGGGCCTTGGATACGCAGTATTTT
D: TRBD1; V: TRBV2; size: .; J: TRBJ2-2; CDR3: CASSAVGTGTGELFF; DNA: TGTGCCAGCAGTGCGGTAGGGACAGGGACCGGGGAGCTGTTTTTT
D: .; V: TRBV7-8; size: .; J: TRBJ2-7; CDR3: CASSSHRDNYEQYF; DNA: TGTGCCAGCAGCTCGCACCGGGACAACTACGAGCAGTACTTC
D: TRBD1; V: TRBV6-5; size: .; J: TRBJ2-7; CDR3: CASSYGDSSYEQYF; DNA: TGTGCCAGCAGTTACGGGGACAGCTCCTACGAGCAGTACTTC
D: .; V: TRBV6-2/TRBV6-3; size: once; J: TRBJ2-7; CDR3: CASSSAGTYEQYF; DNA: TGTGCCAGCAGTTCGGCGGGGACCTACGAGCAGTACTTC
D: TRBD2; V: TRBV3-1/TRBV3-2; size: .; J: TRBJ2-1; CDR3: CASSQGASGSEQFF; DNA: TGTGCCAGCAGCCAAGGGGCTAGCGGGAGTGAGCAGTTCTTC
D: .; V: TRBV12-3/TRBV12-4; size: .; J: TRBJ1-1; CDR3: CASSFGGTEAFF; DNA: TGTGCCAGCAGTTTTGGGGGGACCGAAGCTTTCTTT
D: TRBD1; V: TRBV5-1; size: .; J: TRBJ2-7; CDR3: CASSSRTGAGYEQYF; DNA: TGCGCCAGCAGCTCCCGGACAGGAGCAGGCTACGAGCAGTACTTC
D: .; V: TRBV28; size: .; J: TRBJ2-7; CDR3: CASSLRGRFYEQYF; DNA: TGTGCCAGCAGTTTACGGGGGAGGTTCTACGAGCAGTACTTC
D: TRBD1; V: TRBV6-5; size: once; J: TRBJ1-2; CDR3: CASHNRQTGNYGYTF; DNA: TGTGCCAGCCATAATCGACAGACAGGGAACTATGGCTACACCTTC
D: .; V: TRBV7-7; size: .; J: TRBJ2-1; CDR3: CASSLTLDGGGLDEQFF; DNA: TGTGCTAGCAGCTTAACACTAGACGGGGGTGGTTTGGATGAGCAGTTCTTC
D: .; V: TRBV19; size: .; J: TRBJ1-5; CDR3: CASSIQVSNQPQHF; DNA: TGTGCCAGTAGTATTCAGGTGAGCAATCAGCCCCAGCATTTT
D: .; V: TRBV5-1; size: .; J: TRBJ1-1; CDR3: CASSLDAGQDFF; DNA: TGCGCCAGCAGCTTGGATGCGGGGCAGGATTTCTTT
D: .; V: TRBV2; size: .; J: TRBJ1-2; CDR3: CATPAEGLSGYTF; DNA: TGTGCCACCCCCGCGGAGGGCTTGAGTGGCTACACCTTC
D: TRBD2; V: TRBV7-3; size: .; J: TRBJ2-1; CDR3: CASSLASGRDEQFF; DNA: TGTGCCAGCAGCTTAGCTAGCGGGAGAGATGAGCAGTTCTTC
D: TRBD2; V: TRBV28; size: .; J: TRBJ2-1; CDR3: CASSLGTSGYSQQFF; DNA: TGTGCCAGCAGCCTGGGGACTAGCGGGTATTCCCAGCAGTTCTTC
D: .; V: TRBV7-9; size: few; J: TRBJ1-2; CDR3: CASSSAPNRYTF; DNA: TGTGCCAGCAGCTCCGCGCCGAATCGCTACACCTTC
D: TRBD1; V: TRBV18; size: .; J: TRBJ2-7; CDR3: CASSPGTGMDEQYF; DNA: TGTGCCAGCTCACCCGGGACAGGGATGGACGAGCAGTACTTC
D: TRBD2; V: TRBV3-1/TRBV3-2; size: .; J: TRBJ2-7; CDR3: CASSQDPTGGVSQYF; DNA: TGTGCCAGCAGCCAAGATCCGACGGGAGGGGTCTCGCAGTACTTC
D: TRBD2; V: TRBV9; size: .; J: TRBJ2-2; CDR3: CASSVDRAGVFTGELFF; DNA: TGTGCCAGCAGCGTAGACCGGGCGGGGGTGTTCACCGGGGAGCTGTTTTTT
D: TRBD1; V: TRBV6-1; size: .; J: TRBJ2-7; CDR3: CASSEGTGGHYEQYF; DNA: TGTGCCAGCAGTGAGGGCACAGGGGGGCACTACGAGCAGTACTTC
D: .; V: TRBV5-1; size: .; J: TRBJ2-3; CDR3: CASRDGVGLLLPTTDTQYF; DNA: TGCGCCAGCAGGGATGGTGTGGGACTTCTCCTCCCTACCACAGATACGCAGTATTTT
D: .; V: TRBV11-2; size: .; J: TRBJ2-7; CDR3: CASAAPGTPYEQYF; DNA: TGTGCCAGCGCTGCCCCCGGGACACCCTACGAGCAGTACTTC
D: .; V: TRBV19; size: .; J: TRBJ1-2; CDR3: CASSTPGGSYGYTF; DNA: TGTGCCAGTAGTACCCCCGGCGGCAGCTATGGCTACACCTTC
D: TRBD1; V: TRBV6-5; size: .; J: TRBJ2-7; CDR3: CASDRGRSYEQYF; DNA: TGTGCCAGCGACAGGGGTCGTTCCTACGAGCAGTACTTC
D: TRBD2; V: TRBV7-8; size: .; J: TRBJ2-3; CDR3: CASSFVAGGSADTQYF; DNA: TGTGCCAGCAGCTTCGTAGCGGGAGGGTCTGCAGATACGCAGTATTTT
D: TRBD1; V: TRBV4-1; size: .; J: TRBJ2-7; CDR3: CASSHDPKDRAAPYEQYF; DNA: TGCGCCAGCAGCCATGACCCGAAGGACAGGGCGGCTCCCTACGAGCAGTACTTC
D: TRBD2; V: TRBV3-1/TRBV3-2; size: .; J: TRBJ2-1; CDR3: CASSPGGAGGPGGGQFF; DNA: TGTGCCAGCAGCCCTGGGGGAGCGGGAGGGCCCGGAGGGGGGCAGTTCTTC
D: TRBD2; V: TRBV28; size: .; J: TRBJ2-1; CDR3: CASSSLSSGATYNEQFF; DNA: TGTGCCAGCAGCTCTCTCTCTAGCGGGGCGACCTACAATGAGCAGTTCTTC
D: TRBD1; V: TRBV3-1/TRBV3-2; size: .; J: TRBJ1-3; CDR3: CASSQDKGAEGNTIYF; DNA: TGTGCCAGCAGCCAAGATAAGGGGGCGGAGGGAAACACCATATATTTT
D: .; V: TRBV29-1; size: .; J: TRBJ1-1; CDR3: CSVDNPDTEAFF; DNA: TGCAGCGTTGACAACCCGGACACTGAAGCTTTCTTT
D: .; V: TRBV5-4; size: .; J: TRBJ2-5; CDR3: CASSFQRSSQETQYF; DNA: TGTGCCAGCAGCTTCCAACGGTCGTCGCAAGAGACCCAGTACTTC
D: .; V: TRBV5-4; size: once; J: TRBJ2-3; CDR3: CASSIPLANLGPDTQYF; DNA: TGTGCCAGCAGCATACCACTAGCAAATTTGGGTCCAGATACGCAGTATTTT
D: .; V: TRBV12-3/TRBV12-4; size: .; J: TRBJ1-2; CDR3: CASRNRGLSYTF; DNA: TGTGCCAGCAGGAACCGGGGATTGAGCTACACCTTC
D: .; V: TRBV2; size: .; J: TRBJ2-3; CDR3: CASSVELGTDTQYF; DNA: TGTGCCAGCAGTGTAGAGTTGGGCACAGATACGCAGTATTTT
D: TRBD2; V: TRBV18; size: .; J: TRBJ2-3; CDR3: CASSSSGGADTQYF; DNA: TGTGCCAGCTCATCTAGCGGGGGGGCCGATACGCAGTATTTT
D: .; V: TRBV18; size: .; J: TRBJ1-2; CDR3: CASSPLRESDYGYTF; DNA: TGTGCCAGCTCACCATTGCGAGAGAGCGACTATGGCTACACCTTC
D: TRBD1; V: TRBV19; size: .; J: TRBJ1-2; CDR3: CASIGQGDSGFYTF; DNA: TGTGCCAGTATTGGGCAAGGGGACAGCGGGTTCTACACCTTC
D: TRBD2; V: TRBV19; size: .; J: TRBJ2-1; CDR3: CASSRRLAGNYNEQFF; DNA: TGTGCCAGTAGTCGACGACTAGCGGGGAACTACAATGAGCAGTTCTTC
D: .; V: TRBV6-6; size: .; J: TRBJ2-1; CDR3: CASSYGGGQSANEQFF; DNA: TGTGCCAGCAGTTACGGTGGAGGACAGTCAGCCAATGAGCAGTTCTTC
D: TRBD1; V: TRBV9; size: .; J: TRBJ1-1; CDR3: CASSVDQGDTEAFF; DNA: TGTGCCAGCAGCGTAGATCAGGGGGACACTGAAGCTTTCTTT